Listed below are T cell receptor beta chains from one sample, sequenced in a study of control samples from healthy donors and cancer patients. Method: immunoSEQ multiplex PCR; TCRdb's copy keeps in-frame clones and lacks some. The table has about 120,000 clones, approximately 88% seen once; the top ten hold around 3.3%. Sequenced material: blood. These receptor sequences come from a man between 35 and 55 years old in good health. Both conserved end residues are part of each CDR3. D genes are given only for firm matches. Rows may omit the clone size; those that give it use once, few, many or a size class.

TRBJ1-1 | NA | TRBV30 | NA | TGTGCCTGGAGTGCGGGGGCTGAAGCTTTCTTT | CAWSAGAEAFF
TRBJ2-4 | once | TRBV19 | TRBD1 | TGTGCCAGTAGTATAGGAGGACAGGGGGCATTGGACATTCAGTACTTC | CASSIGGQGALDIQYF
TRBJ1-4 | NA | TRBV4-3 | NA | TGCGCCAGCAGCCCCATTAAGGGGGGCGCAGGGGAAAAACTGTTTTTT | CASSPIKGGAGEKLFF
TRBJ2-3 | NA | TRBV20-1 | NA | TGCAGTGCTAGCTCCACAGATACGCAGTATTTT | CSASSTDTQYF
TRBJ1-1 | NA | TRBV5-1 | NA | TGCGCCAGCAGAGAGGGTATGAACACTGAAGCTTTCTTT | CASREGMNTEAFF
TRBJ1-2 | NA | TRBV3-1/TRBV3-2 | TRBD1 | TGTGCCAGCAGCCGACGGACAGGGAGTAGTAACTATGGCTACACCTTC | CASSRRTGSSNYGYTF
TRBJ2-6 | NA | TRBV6-5 | NA | TGTGCCAGTGACCGGAGCTCTGGGGCCAACGTCCTGACTTTC | CASDRSSGANVLTF
TRBJ1-2 | NA | TRBV28 | NA | TGTGCCAGCAGTATAGTTAACTATGGCTACACCTTC | CASSIVNYGYTF
TRBJ2-5 | NA | TRBV21-1 | NA | TGTGCCAGCAGCAAGTCGGGGGTGGGGGAGACCCAGTACTTC | CASSKSGVGETQYF
TRBJ2-7 | NA | TRBV15 | NA | TGTGCCACCAGCAGATTAGGAAACGAGCAGTACTTC | CATSRLGNEQYF